The rows below give T cell receptor beta chains drawn from one sample of a study of cytomegalovirus exposure and HLA in healthy donors. TCRdb's copy holds only in-frame clones and misses some; the assay was immunoSEQ multiplex PCR. In the table there are about 87,000 clones, over 65% of which are singletons. The sequencing input was PBMCs. These receptors all come from a man younger than 45 in good health and CMV-seropositive. Each CDR3 is given with its conserved first and last residue. Each record gives: D gene, J gene, clone size, V gene, CDR3 protein, CDR3 DNA. The D gene is left open where the match is weak. Not every row has a clone size; where given, it reads once, few, many or a size class.

D: TRBD2
J: TRBJ2-3
size: NA
V: TRBV7-9
CDR3: CASSFLAGGGTDTQYF
DNA: TGTGCCAGCAGCTTTCTAGCCGGGGGGGGCACAGATACGCAGTATTTT

D: TRBD1
J: TRBJ1-2
size: NA
V: TRBV6-5
CDR3: CASRPTGNYGYTF
DNA: TGTGCCAGCAGACCGACAGGGAACTATGGCTACACCTTC

D: TRBD2
J: TRBJ2-7
size: NA
V: TRBV27
CDR3: CASSVGTSPRYEQYF
DNA: TGTGCCAGCAGCGTAGGGACTAGCCCTAGATACGAGCAGTACTTC

D: NA
J: TRBJ2-7
size: NA
V: TRBV2
CDR3: CASVREYEQYF
DNA: TGTGCCAGCGTGAGGGAATACGAGCAGTACTTC

D: TRBD1
J: TRBJ1-1
size: NA
V: TRBV5-4
CDR3: CASSSPDRANTEAFF
DNA: TGTGCCAGCAGCTCGCCGGACAGGGCTAACACTGAAGCTTTCTTT

D: TRBD2
J: TRBJ2-5
size: NA
V: TRBV28
CDR3: CASSLGLAGEETQYF
DNA: TGTGCCAGCAGTTTAGGGCTAGCGGGAGAAGAGACCCAGTACTTC

D: NA
J: TRBJ2-3
size: NA
V: TRBV19
CDR3: CASNRGSTDTQYF
DNA: TGTGCCAGTAATAGGGGGAGCACAGATACGCAGTATTTT

D: NA
J: TRBJ1-5
size: NA
V: TRBV4-1
CDR3: CASSLSGTLSNQPQNF
DNA: TGCGCCAGCAGCCTGTCCGGGACACTTAGCAATCAGCCCCAGAATTTT

D: NA
J: TRBJ2-5
size: NA
V: TRBV5-4
CDR3: CASSGQYQETQYF
DNA: TGTGCCAGCAGCGGACAATACCAAGAGACCCAGTACTTC

D: NA
J: TRBJ1-1
size: NA
V: TRBV10-3
CDR3: CAISEFEGGGTEAFF
DNA: TGTGCCATCAGTGAGTTTGAGGGAGGGGGCACTGAAGCTTTCTTT

D: NA
J: TRBJ1-4
size: few
V: TRBV9
CDR3: CASSPQGGDNEKLFF
DNA: TGTGCCAGCAGCCCACAGGGAGGGGACAATGAAAAACTGTTTTTT

D: NA
J: TRBJ1-1
size: NA
V: TRBV25-1
CDR3: CASSESLSADTEAFF
DNA: TGTGCCAGCAGTGAGTCCTTGAGTGCTGACACTGAAGCTTTCTTT

D: NA
J: TRBJ1-2
size: NA
V: TRBV6-1
CDR3: CASNNNYGYTF
DNA: TGTGCCAGCAACAATAACTATGGCTACACCTTC

D: TRBD2
J: TRBJ2-3
size: NA
V: TRBV29-1
CDR3: CSVPSGSSTDTQYF
DNA: TGCAGCGTACCTAGCGGGTCTAGCACAGATACGCAGTATTTT

D: TRBD1
J: TRBJ1-3
size: NA
V: TRBV29-1
CDR3: CSVTGALSSGNTIYF
DNA: TGCAGCGTTACAGGGGCCCTATCCTCTGGAAACACCATATATTTT

D: NA
J: TRBJ1-1
size: NA
V: TRBV5-6
CDR3: CASSFPGGAQSTEAFF
DNA: TGTGCCAGCAGCTTTCCCGGGGGGGCGCAGTCCACTGAAGCTTTCTTT

D: TRBD1
J: TRBJ1-2
size: NA
V: TRBV5-4
CDR3: CASRSGQNYGYTF
DNA: TGTGCCAGCAGGTCGGGACAGAACTATGGCTACACCTTC

D: NA
J: TRBJ2-2
size: NA
V: TRBV19
CDR3: CASSVSVNTGELFF
DNA: TGTGCCAGTAGCGTTAGCGTTAACACCGGGGAGCTGTTTTTT

D: NA
J: TRBJ2-7
size: once
V: TRBV29-1
CDR3: CSVVMSSYEQYF
DNA: TGCAGCGTTGTAATGAGCTCCTACGAGCAGTACTTC